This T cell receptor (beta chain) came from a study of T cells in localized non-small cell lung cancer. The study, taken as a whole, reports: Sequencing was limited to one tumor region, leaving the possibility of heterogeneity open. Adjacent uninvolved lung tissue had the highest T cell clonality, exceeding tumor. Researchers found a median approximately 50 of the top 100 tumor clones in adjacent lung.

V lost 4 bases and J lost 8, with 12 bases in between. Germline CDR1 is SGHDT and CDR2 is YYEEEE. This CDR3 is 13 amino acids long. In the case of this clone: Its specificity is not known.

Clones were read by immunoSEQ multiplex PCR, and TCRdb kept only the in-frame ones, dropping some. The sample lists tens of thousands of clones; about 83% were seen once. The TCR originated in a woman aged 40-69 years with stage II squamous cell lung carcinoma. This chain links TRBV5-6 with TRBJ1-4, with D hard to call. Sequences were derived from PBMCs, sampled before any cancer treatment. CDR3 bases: TGTGCCAGCAGCCCTAACCCCAACGAAAAACTGTTTTTT. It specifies CASSPNPNEKLFF.